A single sample gave rise to the 30 T cell receptor beta chains below, sequenced in a study of CD4 T cells in relation to SARS-CoV-2 and coronaviruses. The repertoire was sequenced with immunoSEQ multiplex PCR; TCRdb's copy has only in-frame clones and lacks some. The data hold about 37,000 clones, with over 75% observed a single time. The sequenced material came from memory CD4+ T cells from PBMCs. Every receptor here comes from an adult with COVID-19.

This clone was observed once. The chain recombines TRBV2 with TRBJ2-3, with 10 bases matching TRBD2. The CDR3 contains 15 residues. J gave up 0 bases and V 6 bases, and 3 bases lay outside the gene matches. Germline V gene sequence: CDR1 SNHLY, CDR2 FYNNEI. The CDR3 sequence is CASRLTSGSTDTQYF. CDR3 in DNA: TGTGCCAGCAGGCTGACTAGCGGGAGCACAGATACGCAGTATTTT.

The chain couples TRBV29-1 to TRBJ1-1, with TRBD1 identical over 9 bases. The ends lost 4 bases at V and 1 base at J; junction bases unmatched: 1. Per germline, CDR1 SQVTM and CDR2 ANQGSEA. This CDR3 is built from 13 residues. Here the CDR3 reads CSVGGQGNTEAFF. The CDR3 coding sequence is TGCAGCGTTGGGGGACAGGGGAACACTGAAGCTTTCTTT.

Turning to this clone: Compared with germline, one end of the junction differs, possibly owing to a read error. The chain couples TRBV7-7 to TRBJ2-2, with 11 bases lining up with TRBD1. Germline-derived CDR1 and CDR2 are SSHAT and FNYEAQ (reference sequence). The CDR3 has 16 amino acids. The chain's CDR3 is CASSLGQGATAGELFF. The CDR3 coding sequence is TGTGCTAGCAGCTTAGGACAGGGGGCTACAGCCGGGGAGCTGTTTTTT.

The V call is TRBV27, the J call TRBJ2-1, with D perhaps given as TRBD1 or TRBD2 (5 bases each). Trimming removed 5 bases from V and 9 bases from J, with 14 bases in between. This CDR3 contains 13 residues. Per the germline V gene, CDR1 is MNHEY and CDR2 is SMNVEV (reference sequence). The CDR3 spells CASSLGEFGEQFF. The CDR3 coding sequence is TGTGCCAGCAGTCTGGGGGAGTTTGGTGAGCAGTTCTTC.

The chain is built from TRBV10-2 and TRBJ2-5; perhaps D is TRBD1 or TRBD2 (6 bases each). Germline CDR1 is WSHSY and CDR2 is SAAADI. V lost 5 bases, J lost 9 bases, and 13 bases lay in between. This CDR3 contains 12 residues. The CDR3 here is CASSRGGLSQYF. The DNA for the CDR3 is TGCGCCAGCAGTCGTGGGGGGCTATCCCAGTACTTC.

The gene calls are TRBV2 and TRBJ2-5; D gene uncertain. Deletions cut 4 bases from V and 4 bases from J, with 4 bases between. The length of the CDR3 is 11 residues. In germline, CDR1 is SNHLY, CDR2 FYNNEI. CDR3 in DNA: TGTGCCAGCAGTGTCGGAGAGACCCAGTACTTC. Protein product: CASSVGETQYF. The full variable domain, rest sourced from reference TRBV2 and TRBJ2-5, is EPEVTQTPSHQVTQMGQEVILRCVPISNHLYFYWYRQILGQKVEFLVSFYNNEISEKSEIFDDQFSVERPDGSNFTLKIRSTKLEDSAMYFCASSVGETQYFGPGTRLLVL.

V and J are TRBV6-5 and TRBJ2-7; D is unclear. This CDR3 region has 12 residues. Germline loops: CDR1 MNHEY, CDR2 SVGAGI. The V gene lost 8 bases and the J gene lost 4 bases, with 12 bases spanning the gap. CDR3 in amino acids: CASGPSQYEQYF. The CDR3 nucleotides are TGTGCCAGCGGACCATCCCAATACGAGCAGTACTTC.

The chain joins TRBV9 to TRBJ2-3; no definite D call. The CDR3 contains 16 residues. Trimming shortened V by 0 bases and J by 4 bases, and 15 bases separated the two germline ends. CDR1 and CDR2 from the germline V gene are SGDLS and YYNGEE. The CDR3 spells CASSVDPPFPPDTQYF. CDR3 DNA: TGTGCCAGCAGCGTAGATCCCCCATTCCCACCAGATACGCAGTATTTT.

This clone appeared a single time. The chain uses TRBV6-1 and TRBJ2-5; a possible D gene is TRBD2 (6 bases). CDR1 and CDR2 from the germline V gene are MNHNS and SASEGT. The V end was cut by 2 bases, the J end by 3 bases, with 10 bases between. This CDR3 region has 14 residues. The CDR3 DNA follows: TGTGCCAGCAGTGAACAGCGGAGGGAAGAGACCCAGTACTTC. This sequence encodes CASSEQRREETQYF.

With regard to this clone: A read error may produce the germline difference seen at one junction end. The chain uses TRBV10-3 and TRBJ1-2; D is ambiguous. The CDR3 is 16 amino acids. The germline gives CDR1 ENHRY, CDR2 SYGVKD. CDR3 region: CAISGQKGVVNYGHTF. CDR3 bases: TGTGCCATCAGTGGCCAAAAGGGAGTCGTTAACTATGGCCACACCTTC.

J is TRBJ2-3 and V is TRBV6-5; 7 bases map to TRBD1. This CDR3 is 13 amino acids long. Per the germline V gene, CDR1 is MNHEY and CDR2 is SVGAGI. Trimming at V came to 6 bases and at J to 4 bases, leaving 4 bases not matched to a gene. The DNA for the CDR3 is TGTGCCAGCAGCCGACAGGGTCCAGATACGCAGTATTTT. Its translation: CASSRQGPDTQYF.

This clone came up once. Here the CDR3 DNA reads TGTGCCAGCAGCCAAGGACAGGTTTATAATTCACCCCTCCACTTT. Translating it yields CASSQGQVYNSPLHF. The V call is TRBV28, the J call TRBJ1-6; 7 positions match TRBD1. The ends lost 6 bases at V and 4 bases at J; junction bases unmatched: 6. The germline CDR1 and CDR2 sequences are MDHEN and SYDVKM. The CDR3 has 15 residues.

The chain links TRBV6-2 or TRBV6-3 to TRBJ1-2; D uncertain. V was shortened by 5 bases and J by 2 bases, with 6 bases between the two germline ends. This CDR3 contains 12 residues. From germline, CDR1 is MNHEY and CDR2 SVGEGT. The CDR3 protein is CASSMMNYGYTF. The DNA of the CDR3 is TGTGCCAGCAGTATGATGAACTATGGCTACACCTTC.

The V call is TRBV2, the J call TRBJ1-5; TRBD1 might be the D (5 bases). The CDR3 is 13 residues long. With 11 bases removed from V and 1 base from J, the gap between germline ends came to 12 bases. From germline, CDR1 is SNHLY and CDR2 FYNNEI. CDR3 loop: CAGTGESNQPQHF. CDR3 DNA sequence: TGTGCCGGGACGGGGGAGAGCAATCAGCCCCAGCATTTT.

The J gene is TRBJ2-7, the V gene TRBV2, with a possible D match to TRBD2 (5 bases). V lost 2 bases and J lost 3, with 5 bases in between. Germline V gene data show CDR1 as SNHLY and CDR2 as FYNNEI. The CDR3 is 12 residues long. CDR3 amino acids: CASSETSYEQYF. The CDR3 DNA is TGTGCCAGCAGTGAAACTAGCTACGAGCAGTACTTC.

The rearrangement uses TRBV5-1 and TRBJ2-1; 9 bases align to TRBD2. Germline-derived CDR1 and CDR2 are SGHRS and YFSETQ. CDR3 size: 15 residues. V shed 5 bases and J 2 bases; nucleotides not matched to a gene: 5. The CDR3 DNA reads as TGCGCCAGCAGTGCCCTAGCGGGAACCTACAATGAGCAGTTCTTC. Translating it yields CASSALAGTYNEQFF. Looking up the rest from reference TRBV5-1 and TRBJ2-1 gives the full variable domain: KAGVTQTPRYLIKTRGQQVTLSCSPISGHRSVSWYQQTPGQGLQFLFEYFSETQRNKGNFPGRFSGRQFSNSRSEMNVSTLELGDSALYLCASSALAGTYNEQFFGPGTRLTVL.

The CDR3 DNA reads as TGCAGTGCTAGTGGGCGGGAGACGTACAATGAGCAGTTCTTC. Its protein is CSASGRETYNEQFF. This chain links TRBV20-1 with TRBJ2-1; 7 bases are shared with TRBD2. Germline V CDR1 and CDR2: DFQATT, SNEGSKA (reference sequence). The V and J ends lost 3 bases and 4 bases, in that order; junction bases with no gene match: 6. This CDR3 contains 14 residues.

V usage is TRBV10-3 and J usage is TRBJ2-1; D is uncertain. Trimming took 11 bases from V and 8 from J, leaving 13 bases between them. This CDR3 comprises 11 residues. Germline values: CDR1 ENHRY, CDR2 SYGVKD. The CDR3 is CASRSEHEQFF. The CDR3 DNA reads TGTGCCTCCAGGAGCGAGCATGAGCAGTTCTTC.

This clone was recorded only once. The V gene is TRBV7-9, the J gene TRBJ2-3, with D perhaps matching TRBD1 or TRBD2 (5 bases each). CDR3 size: 18 residues. V lost 2 bases and J lost 0, with 18 bases in between. The germline CDR1 and CDR2 sequences are SEHNR and FQNEAQ (reference sequence). The CDR3 nucleotides read TGTGCCAGCAGCTTACCCGCCCGGGGCCGTCCTAGCACAGATACGCAGTATTTT. Protein: CASSLPARGRPSTDTQYF.

In DNA form, the CDR3 reads TGTGCCAGCAGCCCTGGGGACTCCCTGGACTATCAAAAGACCCAGTACTTC. Translation gives CASSPGDSLDYQKTQYF. The rearrangement uses TRBV9 and TRBJ2-5, with a possible D match to TRBD2 (6 bases). Germline V gives CDR1 SGDLS, CDR2 YYNGEE. This CDR3 has 17 amino acids. Trimming pared 4 bases from V and 6 bases from J, leaving 25 bases between.

The chain recombines TRBV11-2 with TRBJ2-7, with 7 bases matching TRBD1. V lost 1 base, J lost 2 bases, and 5 bases stayed unmatched. The CDR3 runs to 15 residues. In germline, CDR1 is SGHAT, CDR2 FQNNGV. The DNA for the CDR3 is TGTGCCAGCAGCTTAGGCGCCGGACAGGCCTACGAGCAGTACTTC. Protein product: CASSLGAGQAYEQYF.

The chain uses TRBV21-1 and TRBJ1-3. TRBV21-1 is shown as a pseudogene. The CDR3 spans 16 residues. The CDR3 sequence: CASSNWIRHSGNTIYF. DNA of the CDR3: TGTGCCAGCAGCAATTGGATACGGCACTCTGGAAACACCATATATTTT.

The CDR3: CASSGRLAGGSSEQYF. The CDR3 DNA follows: TGCGCCAGCAGCGGCAGACTAGCGGGAGGTTCTTCCGAGCAGTACTTC. The chain employs TRBV5-1 and TRBJ2-7; 13 positions match TRBD2. Germline CDR1 reads SGHRS; CDR2 reads YFSETQ. CDR3 length: 16 amino acids. V was clipped by 4 bases and J by 6 bases; unmatched bases: 10.

This chain connects TRBV18 to TRBJ2-4, with D perhaps TRBD2 (5 bases). There are 14 residues in the CDR3. Trimming shortened V by 8 bases and J by 3 bases, and 14 bases separated the two germline ends. In germline, CDR1 is KGHSH, CDR2 LQKENI. CDR3 DNA: TGTGCCAGCGCGCCGACCGCGGGCAAAAACATTCAGTACTTC. This sequence encodes CASAPTAGKNIQYF.

This chain joins TRBV19 and TRBJ2-6; the D gene is possibly TRBD1 (7 bases). The CDR3 extends over 17 amino acids. Germline CDR1 LNHDA, CDR2 SQIVND (reference sequence). Trimming pared 5 bases from V and 0 bases from J, leaving 14 bases between. DNA for the CDR3: TGTGCCAGTAGTTTACGGCAGGGGGGCTCTGGGGCCAACGTCCTGACTTTC. Translated: CASSLRQGGSGANVLTF.

The chain joins TRBV4-2 to TRBJ2-3, with D perhaps TRBD1 (5 bases). Germline-derived CDR1 and CDR2 are LGHNA and YNFKEQ. CDR3 length: 14 residues. V was trimmed by 1 base and J by 6 bases, leaving 11 bases between them. CDR3 sequence: CASSQGDGADTQYF. DNA of the CDR3: TGTGCCAGCAGCCAAGGGGATGGGGCCGATACGCAGTATTTT.

The gene calls are TRBV6-2 or TRBV6-3 and TRBJ1-5; 8 bases are a match to TRBD1. The V segment lost 4 bases and the J segment 2 bases; nucleotides outside the gene matches: 19. Germline-derived CDR1 and CDR2 are MNHEY and SVGEGT. The CDR3 spans 20 residues. The CDR3 DNA is TGTGCCAGCAGTTCTAAGTGGACAGGGTTTCCGGAATCGCGCAATCAGCCCCAGCATTTT. It is translated as CASSSKWTGFPESRNQPQHF.

The chain combines TRBV7-9 with TRBJ2-1; 14 bases are a match to TRBD2. CDR3 length: 18 amino acids. The V gene end was trimmed by 4 bases and the J gene end by 4 bases; junction bases not matched to a gene: 9. Looked up from germline, CDR1 is SEHNR and CDR2 is FQNEAQ (reference sequence). CDR3 residues: CASSSGLAGENGYNEQFF. DNA for the CDR3: TGTGCCAGCAGCTCGGGACTAGCGGGAGAAAATGGGTACAATGAGCAGTTCTTC.

The genes are TRBV19 and TRBJ2-7; 9 nucleotides line up with TRBD1. V lost 3 bases to trimming and J lost 4 bases; unmatched junction nucleotides: 7. Germline V CDR1 and CDR2: LNHDA, SQIVND (reference sequence). The CDR3 spans 15 residues. CDR3 loop: CASSIRGQGVYEQYF. CDR3 DNA sequence: TGTGCCAGTAGTATCCGGGGACAGGGTGTATACGAGCAGTACTTC.

The chain is built from TRBV4-1 and TRBJ1-5, with D unclear. V was trimmed by 4 bases and J by 2 bases, leaving 6 bases between them. This CDR3 is 13 amino acids long. Germline V gene data show CDR1 as MGHRA and CDR2 as YSYEKL. Written as DNA, the CDR3 is TGCGCCAGCAGCCGCATTGGCAATCAGCCCCAGCATTTT. It yields the protein CASSRIGNQPQHF.